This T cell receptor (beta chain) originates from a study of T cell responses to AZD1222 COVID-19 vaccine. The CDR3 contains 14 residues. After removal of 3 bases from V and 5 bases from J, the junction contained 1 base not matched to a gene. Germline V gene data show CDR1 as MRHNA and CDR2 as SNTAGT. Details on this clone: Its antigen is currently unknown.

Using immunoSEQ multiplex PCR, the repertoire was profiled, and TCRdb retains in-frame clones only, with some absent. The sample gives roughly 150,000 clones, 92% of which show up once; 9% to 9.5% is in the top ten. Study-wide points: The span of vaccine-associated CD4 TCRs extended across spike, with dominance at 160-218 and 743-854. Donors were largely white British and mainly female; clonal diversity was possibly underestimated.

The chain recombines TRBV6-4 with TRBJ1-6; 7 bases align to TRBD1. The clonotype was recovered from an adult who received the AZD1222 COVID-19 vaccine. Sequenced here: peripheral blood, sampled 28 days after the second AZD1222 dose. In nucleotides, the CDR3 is TGTGCCAGCAGTGAAGACAGGGATAATTCACCCCTCCACTTT. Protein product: CASSEDRDNSPLHF.